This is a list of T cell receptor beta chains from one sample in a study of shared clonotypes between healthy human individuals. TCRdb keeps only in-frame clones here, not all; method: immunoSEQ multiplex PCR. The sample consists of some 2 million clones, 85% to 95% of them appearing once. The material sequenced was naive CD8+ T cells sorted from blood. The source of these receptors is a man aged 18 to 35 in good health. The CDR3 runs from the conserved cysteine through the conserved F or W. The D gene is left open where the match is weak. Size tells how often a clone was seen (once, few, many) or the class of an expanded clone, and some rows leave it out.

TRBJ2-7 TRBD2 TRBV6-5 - TGTGCCAGCAAGCTGAGTAGCGGGAGGGCCGAGCAGTACTTC CASKLSSGRAEQYF
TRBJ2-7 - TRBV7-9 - TGTGCCAGCAGCTCCGGGGTGGGCCACGAGCAGTACTTC CASSSGVGHEQYF
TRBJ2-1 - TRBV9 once TGTGCCAGCAGCCCCCGTGGTGTCAATGAGCAGTTCTTC CASSPRGVNEQFF
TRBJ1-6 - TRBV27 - TGTGCCAGCAGTTTGGGCCCTTCGCTATATAATTCACCCCTCCACTTT CASSLGPSLYNSPLHF
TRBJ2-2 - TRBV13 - TGTGCCAGCAGCTTAGGGGCTAGCGGGGAGCTGTTTTTT CASSLGASGELFF
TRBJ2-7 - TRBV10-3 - TGTGCCATCAGTGATAATCTTATGTACGAGCAGTACTTC CAISDNLMYEQYF
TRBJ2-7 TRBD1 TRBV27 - TGTGCCAGCAGTTTAACAGGGGTTTCCTACGAGCAGTACTTC CASSLTGVSYEQYF
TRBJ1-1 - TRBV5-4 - TGTGCCAGCAGCTTGGGGGGGTTCCTGGCTTTCTTT CASSLGGFLAFF
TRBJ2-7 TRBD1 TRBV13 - TGTGCCAGCAGCTTAAGGGGACAGGGGGATGACGAGCAGTACTTC CASSLRGQGDDEQYF
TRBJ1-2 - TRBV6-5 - TGTGCCAGCAGTTTTACAGGTGTGGACGGCTACACCTTC CASSFTGVDGYTF
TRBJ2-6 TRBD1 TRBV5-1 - TGCGCCAGCAGCTTGCAGGGGGCGCTACTCGGGGCCAACGTCCTGACTTTC CASSLQGALLGANVLTF
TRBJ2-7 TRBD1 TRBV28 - TGTGCCAGCAGCCCAGTGTCCGGGACAGAGCCCTACGAGCAGTACTTC CASSPVSGTEPYEQYF
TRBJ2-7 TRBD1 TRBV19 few TGTGCCAGTAGTCCCGGGACAGGCAACTACGAGCAGTACTTC CASSPGTGNYEQYF
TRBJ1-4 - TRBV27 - TGTGCCAGCTCCCCGTGGGGAGAAGGGCGAAACGAAAAACTGTTTTTT CASSPWGEGRNEKLFF
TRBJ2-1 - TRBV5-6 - TGTGCCAGCAGCTTCAGTGGGAGAGAGAACGAGCAGTTCTTC CASSFSGRENEQFF
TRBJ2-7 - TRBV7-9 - TGTGCCAGCAGCGGCGATGGGGGGTCCAGATTACAGCAGTACTTC CASSGDGGSRLQQYF
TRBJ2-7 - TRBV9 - TGTGCCAGCAGCATCGGGGACGGGTACGAGCAGTACTTC CASSIGDGYEQYF
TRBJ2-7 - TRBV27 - TGTGCCAGCAGTTTAGGAGCGGTCTCCTACGAGCAGTACTTC CASSLGAVSYEQYF
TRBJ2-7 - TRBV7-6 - TGTGCCAGCAGCCGGGGCGGTTCTTCCTACGAGCAGTACTTC CASSRGGSSYEQYF
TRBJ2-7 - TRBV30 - TGTGCCTGGAGTATTGCTAGCCCGTACGAGCAGTACTTC CAWSIASPYEQYF
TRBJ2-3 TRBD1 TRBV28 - TGTGCCAGCAGTTTAGAGCGGGACAGGGGAGGCACAGATACGCAGTATTTT CASSLERDRGGTDTQYF
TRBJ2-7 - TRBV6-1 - TGTGCCAGCAGTGAAAACCCCAGGTATCCCAGCGAGCAGTACTTC CASSENPRYPSEQYF
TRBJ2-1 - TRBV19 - TGTGCCAGTAGTATAACGGGGGCGGGAGATGAGCAGTTCTTC CASSITGAGDEQFF
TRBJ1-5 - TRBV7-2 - TGTGCCAGCAGCCCCGGGACCGCGAGCAATCAGCCCCAGCATTTT CASSPGTASNQPQHF
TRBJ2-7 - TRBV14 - TGTGCCAGCAGCCAAGATATAGGGGGGGCTGAGCAGTACTTC CASSQDIGGAEQYF
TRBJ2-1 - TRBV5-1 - TGCGCCAGCAGCCTACCGGGACTCGCCGACAATGAGCAGTTCTTC CASSLPGLADNEQFF
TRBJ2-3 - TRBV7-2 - TGTGCCAGCAGCTTAGAACTCACCACAGATACGCAGTATTTT CASSLELTTDTQYF
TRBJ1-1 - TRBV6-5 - TGTGCCAGCAGTTACGGGGTTGGGAACACTGAAGCTTTCTTT CASSYGVGNTEAFF
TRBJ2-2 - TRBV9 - TGTGCCAGCAGCGGACCGACGGGGGCCGGGGAGCTGTTTTTT CASSGPTGAGELFF
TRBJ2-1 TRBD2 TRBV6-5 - TGTGCCAGCAGTTGGATGGCGGGAGCCTACAATGAGCAGTTCTTC CASSWMAGAYNEQFF
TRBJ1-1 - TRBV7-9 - TGTGCCAGCAGCACGCCTACAGGGTTTGTCACTGAAGCTTTCTTT CASSTPTGFVTEAFF